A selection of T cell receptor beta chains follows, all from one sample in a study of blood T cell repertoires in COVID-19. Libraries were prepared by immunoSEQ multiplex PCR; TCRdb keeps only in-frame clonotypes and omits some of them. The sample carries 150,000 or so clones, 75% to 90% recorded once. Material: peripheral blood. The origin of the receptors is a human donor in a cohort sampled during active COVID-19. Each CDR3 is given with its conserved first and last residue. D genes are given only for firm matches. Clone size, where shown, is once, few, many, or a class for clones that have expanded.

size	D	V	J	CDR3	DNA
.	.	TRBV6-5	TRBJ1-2	CASSNQGSRYTF	TGTGCCAGCAGTAACCAGGGATCTCGCTACACCTTC
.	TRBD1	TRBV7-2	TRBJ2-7	CASNRGDIEQYF	TGTGCCAGCAACAGGGGGGATATCGAGCAGTACTTC
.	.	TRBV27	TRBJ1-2	CASSLSSGNYGYTF	TGTGCCAGCAGTTTATCGTCAGGGAACTATGGCTACACCTTC
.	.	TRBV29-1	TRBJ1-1	CSISPSMNTEAFF	TGCAGCATAAGTCCCAGTATGAACACTGAAGCTTTCTTT
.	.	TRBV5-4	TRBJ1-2	CASSSNMASSGDGYTF	TGTGCCAGCAGCTCCAATATGGCCAGCTCCGGGGATGGCTACACCTTC
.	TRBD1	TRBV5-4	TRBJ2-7	CASSRGQGRSYEQYF	TGTGCCAGCAGCCGAGGACAGGGCCGCTCCTACGAGCAGTACTTC
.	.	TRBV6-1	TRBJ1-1	CASSVRGTEAFF	TGTGCCAGCAGTGTCAGGGGCACTGAAGCTTTCTTT
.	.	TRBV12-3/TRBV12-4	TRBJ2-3	CASSPHPDTQYF	TGTGCCAGCAGTCCCCATCCAGATACGCAGTATTTT
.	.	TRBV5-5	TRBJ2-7	CASSLWGPYEQYF	TGTGCCAGCAGCTTGTGGGGGCCCTACGAGCAGTACTTC
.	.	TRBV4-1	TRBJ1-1	CASSHKFGGLGNTEAFF	TGCGCCAGCAGCCACAAATTCGGGGGGCTAGGGAACACTGAAGCTTTCTTT
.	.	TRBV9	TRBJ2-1	CASSGMDTYNEQFF	TGTGCCAGCAGCGGGATGGACACATACAATGAGCAGTTCTTC
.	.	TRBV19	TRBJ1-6	CASSIGGLGSPLHF	TGTGCCAGTAGTATAGGGGGGCTTGGATCACCCCTCCACTTT
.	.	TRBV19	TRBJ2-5	CASTPISPRTTPQETQYF	TGTGCCAGTACCCCCATCTCCCCAAGGACTACACCCCAAGAGACCCAGTACTTC
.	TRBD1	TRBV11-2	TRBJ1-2	CASSLGPGQGRYTF	TGTGCCAGCAGCTTAGGGCCGGGACAGGGTCGCTACACCTTC
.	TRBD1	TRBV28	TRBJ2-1	CASMVTGQGYNEQFF	TGTGCCAGCATGGTAACCGGACAGGGGTACAATGAGCAGTTCTTC
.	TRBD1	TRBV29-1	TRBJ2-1	CSIDRGLTGEQFF	TGCAGCATCGACAGGGGGCTAACTGGTGAGCAGTTCTTC
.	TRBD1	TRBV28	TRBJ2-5	CASSYRGPGETQYF	TGTGCCAGCAGTTACAGGGGGCCTGGGGAGACCCAGTACTTC
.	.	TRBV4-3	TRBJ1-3	CASSQDPQALGNTIYF	TGCGCCAGCAGCCAAGATCCTCAGGCCCTGGGAAACACCATATATTTT
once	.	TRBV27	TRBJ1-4	CASSLGRVNEKLFF	TGTGCCAGCAGTTTAGGGAGAGTTAATGAAAAACTGTTTTTT
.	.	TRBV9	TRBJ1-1	CASSGGGVGTEAFF	TGTGCCAGCAGCGGGGGAGGGGTAGGCACTGAAGCTTTCTTT
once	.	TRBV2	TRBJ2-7	CASSVRSYEQYF	TGTGCCAGCAGCGTCAGGTCCTACGAGCAGTACTTC
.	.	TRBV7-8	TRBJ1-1	CASRGSGGENTEAFF	TGTGCCAGCAGGGGATCTGGAGGGGAGAACACTGAAGCTTTCTTT
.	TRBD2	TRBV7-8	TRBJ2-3	CASSLGTSRTDTQYF	TGTGCCAGCAGCTTAGGGACTAGCCGCACAGATACGCAGTATTTT